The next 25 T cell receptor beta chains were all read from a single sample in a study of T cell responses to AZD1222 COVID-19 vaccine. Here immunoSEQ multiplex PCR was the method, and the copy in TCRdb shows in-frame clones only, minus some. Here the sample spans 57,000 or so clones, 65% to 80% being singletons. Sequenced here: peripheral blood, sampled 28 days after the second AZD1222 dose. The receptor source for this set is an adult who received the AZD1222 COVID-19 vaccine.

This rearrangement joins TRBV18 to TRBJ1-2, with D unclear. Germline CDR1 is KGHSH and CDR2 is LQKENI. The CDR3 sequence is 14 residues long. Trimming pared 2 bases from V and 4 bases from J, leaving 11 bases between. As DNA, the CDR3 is TGTGCCAGCTCACCAGATGGAGGAGCCTATGGCTACACCTTC. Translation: CASSPDGGAYGYTF. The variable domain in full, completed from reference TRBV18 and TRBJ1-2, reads NAGVMQNPRHLVRRRGQEARLRCSPMKGHSHVYWYRQLPEEGLKFMVYLQKENIIDESGMPKERFSAEFPKEGPSILRIQQVVRGDSAAYFCASSPDGGAYGYTFGSGTRLTVV.

CDR3 DNA sequence: TGTGCCAGCAGCTTTATGGGGCCTTCACGGGGGGGATCGACCCAGTACTTC. This gives the protein CASSFMGPSRGGSTQYF. J is TRBJ2-5 and V is TRBV5-4; 8 nucleotides match TRBD2. The CDR3 runs to 17 residues. The J segment lost 7 bases and the V segment lost 2 bases, leaving 16 bases of the junction unmatched. Germline values: CDR1 SGHNT, CDR2 YYREEE (reference sequence).

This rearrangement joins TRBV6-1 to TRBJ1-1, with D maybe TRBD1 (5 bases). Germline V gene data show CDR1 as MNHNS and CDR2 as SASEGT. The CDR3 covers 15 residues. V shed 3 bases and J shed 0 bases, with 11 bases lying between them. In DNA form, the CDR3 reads TGTGCCAGCAGTGACCCGGGGCTCATGAACACTGAAGCTTTCTTT. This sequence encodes CASSDPGLMNTEAFF.

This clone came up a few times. The CDR3 loop reads CASRDRGPTIYF. DNA for the CDR3: TGTGCCAGCCGGGACAGGGGGCCTACCATATATTTT. The chain recombines TRBV7-6 with TRBJ1-3; the match to TRBD1 covers 12 bases. Trimming at V came to 8 bases and at J to 10 bases, leaving 3 bases not matched to a gene. CDR1 and CDR2 from the germline V gene are SGHVS and FNYEAQ. The CDR3 runs to 12 residues.

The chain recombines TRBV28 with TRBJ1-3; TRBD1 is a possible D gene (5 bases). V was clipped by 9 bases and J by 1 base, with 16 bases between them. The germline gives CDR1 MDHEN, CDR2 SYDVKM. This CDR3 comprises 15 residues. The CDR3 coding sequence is TGTGCCAGTGGGGTCGGGGCTCCTTCTGGAAACACCATATATTTT. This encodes CASGVGAPSGNTIYF.

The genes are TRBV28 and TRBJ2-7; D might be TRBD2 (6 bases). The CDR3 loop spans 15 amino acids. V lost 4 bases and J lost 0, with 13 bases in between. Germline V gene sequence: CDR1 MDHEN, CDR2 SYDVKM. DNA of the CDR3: TGTGCCAGCAGTTCTGCGGGACTTAACTCCTACGAGCAGTACTTC. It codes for CASSSAGLNSYEQYF.

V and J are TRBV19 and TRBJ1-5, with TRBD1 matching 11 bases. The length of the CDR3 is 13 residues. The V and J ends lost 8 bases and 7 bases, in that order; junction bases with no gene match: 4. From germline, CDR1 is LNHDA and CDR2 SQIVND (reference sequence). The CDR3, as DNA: TGTGCCAGTGGGGGGACAGGGGGACAGCCCCAGCATTTT. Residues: CASGGTGGQPQHF.

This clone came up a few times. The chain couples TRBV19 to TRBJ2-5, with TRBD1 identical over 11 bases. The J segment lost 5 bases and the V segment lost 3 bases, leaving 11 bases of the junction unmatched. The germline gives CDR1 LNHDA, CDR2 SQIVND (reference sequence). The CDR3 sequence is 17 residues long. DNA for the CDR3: TGTGCCAGTAGTATCTACCCTCCGGGACAGGGGGAGGAGACCCAGTACTTC. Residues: CASSIYPPGQGEETQYF.

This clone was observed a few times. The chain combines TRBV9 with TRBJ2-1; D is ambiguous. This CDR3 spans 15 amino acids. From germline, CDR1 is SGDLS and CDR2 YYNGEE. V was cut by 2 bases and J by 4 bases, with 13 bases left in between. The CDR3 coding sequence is TGTGCCAGCAGCGTCGATGTGACCTTTTACAATGAGCAGTTCTTC. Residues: CASSVDVTFYNEQFF.

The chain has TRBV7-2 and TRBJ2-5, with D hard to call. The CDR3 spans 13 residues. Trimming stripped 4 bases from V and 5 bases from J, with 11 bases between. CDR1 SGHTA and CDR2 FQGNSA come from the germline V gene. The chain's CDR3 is CASSSSNRETQYF. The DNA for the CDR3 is TGTGCCAGCAGCTCTTCGAATCGGGAGACCCAGTACTTC.

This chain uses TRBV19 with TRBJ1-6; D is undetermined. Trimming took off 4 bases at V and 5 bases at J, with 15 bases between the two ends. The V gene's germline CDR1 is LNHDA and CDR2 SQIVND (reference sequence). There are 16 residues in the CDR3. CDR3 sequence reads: CASSNAPGIHNSPLHF. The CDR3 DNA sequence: TGTGCCAGTAGTAATGCACCTGGGATCCATAATTCACCCCTCCACTTT.

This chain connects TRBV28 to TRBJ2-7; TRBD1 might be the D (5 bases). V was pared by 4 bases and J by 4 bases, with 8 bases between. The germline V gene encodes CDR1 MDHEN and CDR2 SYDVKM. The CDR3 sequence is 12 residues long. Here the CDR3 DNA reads TGTGCCAGCAGTTCAGGGTCGTACGAGCAGTACTTC. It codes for CASSSGSYEQYF.

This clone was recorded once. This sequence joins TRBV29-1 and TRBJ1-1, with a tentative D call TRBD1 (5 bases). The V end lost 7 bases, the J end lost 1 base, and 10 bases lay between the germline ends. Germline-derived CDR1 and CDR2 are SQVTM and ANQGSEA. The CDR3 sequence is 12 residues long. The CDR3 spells CSGEGPNTEAFF. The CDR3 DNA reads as TGCAGCGGAGAGGGGCCGAACACTGAAGCTTTCTTT.

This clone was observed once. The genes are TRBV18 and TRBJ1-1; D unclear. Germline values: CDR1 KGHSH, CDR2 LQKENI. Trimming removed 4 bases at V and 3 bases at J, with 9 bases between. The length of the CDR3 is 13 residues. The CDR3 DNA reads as TGTGCCAGCTCACAAACAGCTGACACTGAAGCTTTCTTT. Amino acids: CASSQTADTEAFF. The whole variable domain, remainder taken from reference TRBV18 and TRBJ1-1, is NAGVMQNPRHLVRRRGQEARLRCSPMKGHSHVYWYRQLPEEGLKFMVYLQKENIIDESGMPKERFSAEFPKEGPSILRIQQVVRGDSAAYFCASSQTADTEAFFGQGTRLTVV.

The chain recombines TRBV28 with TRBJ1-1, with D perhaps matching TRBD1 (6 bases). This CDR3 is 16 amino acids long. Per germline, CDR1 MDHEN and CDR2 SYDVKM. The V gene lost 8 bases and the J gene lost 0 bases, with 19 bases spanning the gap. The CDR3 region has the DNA TGTGCCAGCCGATCCGGACGGGGGGGCCTGAACACTGAAGCTTTCTTT. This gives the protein CASRSGRGGLNTEAFF.

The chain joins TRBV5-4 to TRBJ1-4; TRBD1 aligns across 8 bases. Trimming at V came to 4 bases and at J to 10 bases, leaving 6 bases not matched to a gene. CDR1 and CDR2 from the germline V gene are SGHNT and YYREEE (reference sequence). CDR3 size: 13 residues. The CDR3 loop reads CASSPDRARKLFF. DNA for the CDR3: TGTGCCAGCAGCCCGGACAGGGCCAGAAAACTGTTTTTT.

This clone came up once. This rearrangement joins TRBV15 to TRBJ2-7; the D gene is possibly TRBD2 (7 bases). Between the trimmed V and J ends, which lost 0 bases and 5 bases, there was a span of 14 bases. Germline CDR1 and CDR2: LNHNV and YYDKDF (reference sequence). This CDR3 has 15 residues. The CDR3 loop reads CATSREPGGQDEQYF. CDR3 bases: TGTGCCACCAGCAGAGAGCCCGGGGGGCAAGACGAGCAGTACTTC. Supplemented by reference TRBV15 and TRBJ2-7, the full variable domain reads DAMVIQNPRYQVTQFGKPVTLSCSQTLNHNVMYWYQQKSSQAPKLLFHYYDKDFNNEADTPDNFQSRRPNTSFCFLDIRSPGLGDTAMYLCATSREPGGQDEQYFGPGTRLTVT.

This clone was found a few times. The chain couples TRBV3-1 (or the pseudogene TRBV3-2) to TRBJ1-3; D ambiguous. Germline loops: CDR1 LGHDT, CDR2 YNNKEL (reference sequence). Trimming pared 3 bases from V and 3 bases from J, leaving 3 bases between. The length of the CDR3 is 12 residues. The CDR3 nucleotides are TGTGCCAGCAGCCAGGGTGGAAACACCATATATTTT. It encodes CASSQGGNTIYF.

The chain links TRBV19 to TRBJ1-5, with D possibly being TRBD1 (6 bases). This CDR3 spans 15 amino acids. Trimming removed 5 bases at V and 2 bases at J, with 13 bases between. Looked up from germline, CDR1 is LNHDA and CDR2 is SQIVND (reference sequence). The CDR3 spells CASSASGDGNQPQHF. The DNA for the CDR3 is TGTGCCAGTAGTGCCTCAGGGGATGGCAATCAGCCCCAGCATTTT.

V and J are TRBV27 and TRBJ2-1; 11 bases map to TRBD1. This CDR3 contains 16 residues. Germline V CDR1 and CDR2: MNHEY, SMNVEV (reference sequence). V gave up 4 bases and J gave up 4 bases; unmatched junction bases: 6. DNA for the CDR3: TGTGCCAGCAGTTCACCCGGGACAGGGGGTTACAATGAGCAGTTCTTC. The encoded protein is CASSSPGTGGYNEQFF.

The CDR3 DNA is TGTGCCAGCAGTGAAGGGGGGCTGGAGACCCAGTACTTC. Translated: CASSEGGLETQYF. V and J are TRBV2 and TRBJ2-5, with TRBD1 as a possible D gene (6 bases). CDR1 is SNHLY and CDR2 is FYNNEI in the germline V gene. Trimming removed 1 base from V and 5 bases from J, with 8 bases in between. The CDR3 totals 13 residues.

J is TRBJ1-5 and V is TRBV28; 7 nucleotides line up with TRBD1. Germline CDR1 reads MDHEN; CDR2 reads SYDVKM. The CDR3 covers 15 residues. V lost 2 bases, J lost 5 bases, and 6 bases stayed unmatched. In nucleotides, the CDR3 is TGTGCCAGCAGTTTAGTCAGGGGGTGGGATCAGCCCCAGCATTTT. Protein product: CASSLVRGWDQPQHF.

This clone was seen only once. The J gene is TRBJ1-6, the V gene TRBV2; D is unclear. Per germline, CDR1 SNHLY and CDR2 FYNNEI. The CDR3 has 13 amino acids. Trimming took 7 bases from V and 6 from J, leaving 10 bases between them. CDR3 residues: CASTGSANSPLHF. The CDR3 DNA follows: TGTGCCAGCACTGGCTCGGCTAATTCACCCCTCCACTTT.

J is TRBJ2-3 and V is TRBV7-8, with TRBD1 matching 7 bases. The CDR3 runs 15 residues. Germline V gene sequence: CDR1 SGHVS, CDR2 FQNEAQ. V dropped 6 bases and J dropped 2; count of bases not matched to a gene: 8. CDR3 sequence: CASSLTGSYTDTQYF. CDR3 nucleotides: TGTGCCAGCAGTTTGACAGGGTCCTACACAGATACGCAGTATTTT.

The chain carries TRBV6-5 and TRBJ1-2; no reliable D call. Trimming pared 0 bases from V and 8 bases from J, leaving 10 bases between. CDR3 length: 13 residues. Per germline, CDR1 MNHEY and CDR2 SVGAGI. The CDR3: CASSYSRSGGYTF. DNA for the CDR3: TGTGCCAGCAGTTACTCGAGAAGTGGGGGCTACACCTTC.